This T cell receptor beta chain originates from a study of blood T cell repertoires in COVID-19. Donors in Cohort 3 counted as recovered after two negative PCRs, clearance, or symptom resolution. Authors' processing steps: By means of reference gene primer amplification, nucleated cell counts were estimated. TCRdb keeps only in-frame clones here, not all; method: immunoSEQ multiplex PCR. V and J calls and clone size are given by that table; D and trimming were obtained from the DNA. Here the sample spans approximately 300,000 clones, 70% to 90% being singletons. The sequence was obtained from a woman in her twenties or thirties who had recovered from COVID-19. What was sequenced was PBMCs or T cells enriched from blood (not recorded which).

CDR3: CASSLERATNEKLFF. DNA of the CDR3: TGTGCCAGCAGCTTAGAGAGGGCTACTAATGAAAAACTGTTTTTT. The gene calls are TRBV7-9 and TRBJ1-4; D is unresolved. The ends were cut back, 1 base at V and 2 bases at J, with 8 bases in the middle. In germline, CDR1 is SEHNR, CDR2 FQNEAQ (reference sequence). There are 15 residues in the CDR3.